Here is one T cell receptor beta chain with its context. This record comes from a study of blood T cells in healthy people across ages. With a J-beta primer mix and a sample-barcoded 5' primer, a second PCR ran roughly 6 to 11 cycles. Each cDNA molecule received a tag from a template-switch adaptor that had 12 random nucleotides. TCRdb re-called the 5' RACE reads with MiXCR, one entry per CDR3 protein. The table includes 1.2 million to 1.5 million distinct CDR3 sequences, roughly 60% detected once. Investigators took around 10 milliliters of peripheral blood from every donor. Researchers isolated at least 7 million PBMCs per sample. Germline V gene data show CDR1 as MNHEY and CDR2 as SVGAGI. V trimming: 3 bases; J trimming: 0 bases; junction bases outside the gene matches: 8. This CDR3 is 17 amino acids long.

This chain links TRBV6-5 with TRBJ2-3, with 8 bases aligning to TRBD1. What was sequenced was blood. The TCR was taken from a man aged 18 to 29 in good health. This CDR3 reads CASSYRRQGPSTDTQYF. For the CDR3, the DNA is TGTGCCAGCAGTTATCGACGACAGGGGCCTAGCACAGATACGCAGTATTTT.